This TCR beta chain was obtained from a study of molecular identifiers for immune sequencing clone quantification. TCRdb itself ran the PCR reads through MiXCR, one entry per CDR3 protein. The sample records more than 550,000 distinct CDR3 sequences, 25% being singletons. The CDR3 is made up of 14 amino acids. With 4 bases clipped from V and 4 bases from J, the junction kept 7 bases outside the gene matches. Germline CDR1 WSHSY, CDR2 SAAADI. This clonotype was found a few times. This TCR came from a human donor in good health. Some libraries in this study had Jurkat cell RNA spiked in. The chain recombines TRBV10-2 with TRBJ2-7; 7 bases line up with TRBD1. The sequenced sample was naive CD8+ T cells from blood, with Jurkat cell RNA spiked in. Subset indicated: FACS-sorted CD8+CD4-CCR7+CD45RA+ naive T cells. CDR3: CASSALDREYEQYF. The CDR3 nucleotides are TGCGCCAGCAGTGCCCTCGACAGGGAATACGAGCAGTACTTC.